The rows below give T cell receptor beta chains drawn from one sample of a study of blood T cell repertoires in COVID-19. Clones were read by immunoSEQ multiplex PCR, and TCRdb kept only the in-frame ones, dropping some. Of about 210,000 clones listed, roughly 85% were seen once; the top ten hold around 2.5%. Sequenced input: peripheral blood. These TCRs come from a woman aged 65 to 85 with COVID-19, enrolled during active disease. Each CDR3 is given with its conserved first and last residue. The D gene is left open where the match is weak. The size entry is marked missing in some rows and otherwise reads once, few, many or a size class.

D gene: .; J gene: TRBJ2-7; clone size: .; V gene: TRBV18; CDR3 length: 15; CDR3 protein: CASSLNPGTQYEQYF; CDR3 DNA: TGTGCCAGCTCGCTCAATCCCGGGACACAATACGAGCAGTACTTC
D gene: TRBD1; J gene: TRBJ1-2; clone size: .; V gene: TRBV5-1; CDR3 length: 15; CDR3 protein: CASSPMTGDGYGYTF; CDR3 DNA: TGCGCCAGCAGCCCAATGACAGGGGACGGCTATGGCTACACCTTC
D gene: .; J gene: TRBJ1-3; clone size: .; V gene: TRBV7-6; CDR3 length: 15; CDR3 protein: CASSSLADSGNTIYF; CDR3 DNA: TGTGCCAGCAGCTCCTTGGCGGACTCTGGAAACACCATATATTTT
D gene: .; J gene: TRBJ2-7; clone size: many; V gene: TRBV4-2; CDR3 length: 17; CDR3 protein: CASSQDLGPELSYEQYF; CDR3 DNA: TGTGCCAGCAGCCAAGATCTAGGTCCCGAGCTATCCTACGAGCAGTACTTC
D gene: .; J gene: TRBJ1-1; clone size: .; V gene: TRBV19; CDR3 length: 17; CDR3 protein: CASSIAAWMGGNTEAFF; CDR3 DNA: TGTGCCAGTAGTATAGCCGCTTGGATGGGGGGGAACACTGAAGCTTTCTTT
D gene: .; J gene: TRBJ2-3; clone size: .; V gene: TRBV24-1; CDR3 length: 14; CDR3 protein: CATSQGQITDTQYF; CDR3 DNA: TGTGCCACCAGTCAAGGACAGATCACAGATACGCAGTATTTT
D gene: TRBD1; J gene: TRBJ1-2; clone size: .; V gene: TRBV2; CDR3 length: 14; CDR3 protein: CASKKDRVDYGYTF; CDR3 DNA: TGTGCCAGCAAAAAAGACAGGGTTGACTATGGCTACACCTTC
D gene: .; J gene: TRBJ1-5; clone size: .; V gene: TRBV6-1; CDR3 length: 14; CDR3 protein: CASSENRGNQPQHF; CDR3 DNA: TGTGCCAGCAGTGAAAACAGGGGCAATCAGCCCCAGCATTTT
D gene: TRBD1; J gene: TRBJ2-5; clone size: .; V gene: TRBV13; CDR3 length: 16; CDR3 protein: CASSLARTGGAETQYF; CDR3 DNA: TGTGCCAGCAGCTTAGCCCGGACAGGGGGCGCGGAGACCCAGTACTTC
D gene: TRBD1; J gene: TRBJ1-6; clone size: .; V gene: TRBV27; CDR3 length: 12; CDR3 protein: CASRTGSSPLHF; CDR3 DNA: TGTGCCAGCAGGACAGGGAGTTCACCCCTCCACTTT
D gene: .; J gene: TRBJ1-1; clone size: .; V gene: TRBV3-1/TRBV3-2; CDR3 length: 14; CDR3 protein: CASSQDRQRIEAFF; CDR3 DNA: TGTGCCAGCAGCCAAGATAGACAGAGGATTGAAGCTTTCTTT
D gene: .; J gene: TRBJ2-5; clone size: .; V gene: TRBV11-3; CDR3 length: 16; CDR3 protein: CASSSHLAGGQETQYF; CDR3 DNA: TGTGCCAGCAGCTCCCACCTCGCGGGTGGGCAAGAGACCCAGTACTTC
D gene: TRBD2; J gene: TRBJ2-7; clone size: .; V gene: TRBV11-2; CDR3 length: 16; CDR3 protein: CASSSPLAGVPYEQYF; CDR3 DNA: TGTGCCAGCAGCTCTCCCCTGGCGGGGGTTCCCTACGAGCAGTACTTC
D gene: TRBD1; J gene: TRBJ1-2; clone size: few; V gene: TRBV5-1; CDR3 length: 15; CDR3 protein: CASSLEGQGNYGYTF; CDR3 DNA: TGCGCCAGCAGCTTGGAGGGACAGGGGAACTATGGCTACACCTTC
D gene: TRBD2; J gene: TRBJ2-5; clone size: .; V gene: TRBV4-3; CDR3 length: 16; CDR3 protein: CASSQASGGGGETQYF; CDR3 DNA: TGCGCCAGCAGCCAAGCCAGCGGGGGCGGCGGCGAGACCCAGTACTTC
D gene: .; J gene: TRBJ1-2; clone size: .; V gene: TRBV5-8; CDR3 length: 15; CDR3 protein: CASRFGRGSGYGYTF; CDR3 DNA: TGTGCCAGCAGATTCGGGAGGGGCTCCGGCTATGGCTACACCTTC
D gene: .; J gene: TRBJ1-4; clone size: .; V gene: TRBV19; CDR3 length: 16; CDR3 protein: CASSDPRGATNEKLFF; CDR3 DNA: TGTGCCAGTAGCGACCCCAGGGGAGCAACTAATGAAAAACTGTTTTTT
D gene: .; J gene: TRBJ1-1; clone size: .; V gene: TRBV30; CDR3 length: 14; CDR3 protein: CAWSAQGRVFEAFF; CDR3 DNA: TGTGCCTGGAGTGCCCAGGGCAGGGTATTTGAAGCTTTCTTT
D gene: TRBD2; J gene: TRBJ2-1; clone size: .; V gene: TRBV9; CDR3 length: 18; CDR3 protein: CASSVGASGRAGDNEQFF; CDR3 DNA: TGTGCCAGCAGCGTAGGAGCTAGCGGGAGGGCCGGTGACAATGAGCAGTTCTTC
D gene: TRBD2; J gene: TRBJ2-1; clone size: .; V gene: TRBV7-2; CDR3 length: 18; CDR3 protein: CASSSVPGLAGEHNEQFF; CDR3 DNA: TGTGCCAGCAGCTCCGTCCCGGGACTAGCGGGAGAACACAATGAGCAGTTCTTC
D gene: .; J gene: TRBJ1-2; clone size: once; V gene: TRBV7-2; CDR3 length: 14; CDR3 protein: CASSLSRQGGGYTF; CDR3 DNA: TGTGCCAGCAGCTTGTCGAGGCAGGGAGGTGGCTACACCTTC
D gene: .; J gene: TRBJ2-4; clone size: once; V gene: TRBV7-2; CDR3 length: 16; CDR3 protein: CASSPPGGLAKNIQYF; CDR3 DNA: TGTGCCAGCAGCCCGCCCGGGGGTTTAGCCAAAAACATTCAGTACTTC
D gene: .; J gene: TRBJ1-6; clone size: .; V gene: TRBV6-5; CDR3 length: 12; CDR3 protein: CATQTWGGTLHF; CDR3 DNA: TGTGCCACCCAGACGTGGGGGGGGACCCTCCACTTT
D gene: .; J gene: TRBJ1-1; clone size: once; V gene: TRBV7-3; CDR3 length: 15; CDR3 protein: CASSLRQASNTEAFF; CDR3 DNA: TGTGCCAGCAGCTTACGGCAGGCGTCGAACACTGAAGCTTTCTTT
D gene: .; J gene: TRBJ1-2; clone size: .; V gene: TRBV15; CDR3 length: 13; CDR3 protein: CATSRDRVYGYTF; CDR3 DNA: TGTGCCACCAGCAGAGATCGGGTGTATGGCTACACCTTC
D gene: TRBD1; J gene: TRBJ1-5; clone size: .; V gene: TRBV28; CDR3 length: 15; CDR3 protein: CASPPPGAGGQPQHF; CDR3 DNA: TGTGCCAGCCCCCCGCCGGGGGCAGGGGGGCAGCCCCAGCATTTT
D gene: TRBD1; J gene: TRBJ1-3; clone size: .; V gene: TRBV4-3; CDR3 length: 16; CDR3 protein: CASSQEVTGSGNTIYF; CDR3 DNA: TGCGCCAGCAGCCAAGAAGTGACAGGGTCTGGAAACACCATATATTTT
D gene: .; J gene: TRBJ2-1; clone size: .; V gene: TRBV29-1; CDR3 length: 14; CDR3 protein: CSVDPAGGYNEQFF; CDR3 DNA: TGCAGCGTTGATCCGGCAGGCGGGTACAATGAGCAGTTCTTC
D gene: .; J gene: TRBJ2-5; clone size: .; V gene: TRBV2; CDR3 length: 14; CDR3 protein: CASNPDRNQETQYF; CDR3 DNA: TGTGCCAGCAACCCGGACAGAAACCAAGAGACCCAGTACTTC
D gene: TRBD2; J gene: TRBJ2-1; clone size: .; V gene: TRBV6-1; CDR3 length: 19; CDR3 protein: CASSVSPAVAGGIYNEQFF; CDR3 DNA: TGTGCCAGCAGTGTTTCTCCGGCCGTTGCGGGGGGCATTTACAATGAGCAGTTCTTC
D gene: .; J gene: TRBJ1-4; clone size: .; V gene: TRBV18; CDR3 length: 13; CDR3 protein: CASSPNGNEKLFF; CDR3 DNA: TGTGCCAGCTCACCTAACGGGAATGAAAAACTGTTTTTT
D gene: TRBD1; J gene: TRBJ1-5; clone size: once; V gene: TRBV19; CDR3 length: 15; CDR3 protein: CASNLGQGGNQPQHF; CDR3 DNA: TGTGCCAGTAACTTAGGACAGGGCGGGAATCAGCCCCAGCATTTT
D gene: TRBD1; J gene: TRBJ1-1; clone size: .; V gene: TRBV24-1; CDR3 length: 14; CDR3 protein: CATSATGDFSEAFF; CDR3 DNA: TGTGCCACCAGTGCTACAGGGGATTTCTCTGAAGCTTTCTTT
D gene: .; J gene: TRBJ1-5; clone size: once; V gene: TRBV7-2; CDR3 length: 15; CDR3 protein: CASSLGPGSNQPQHF; CDR3 DNA: TGTGCCAGCAGCTTAGGACCGGGATCCAATCAGCCCCAGCATTTT
D gene: .; J gene: TRBJ1-6; clone size: .; V gene: TRBV7-2; CDR3 length: 15; CDR3 protein: CASSPQAGRVDTLHF; CDR3 DNA: TGTGCCAGCAGCCCCCAGGCGGGTAGAGTTGACACCCTCCACTTT
D gene: .; J gene: TRBJ2-2; clone size: once; V gene: TRBV9; CDR3 length: 18; CDR3 protein: CASSAPPRPGQNTGELFF; CDR3 DNA: TGTGCCAGCAGCGCCCCCCCCCGTCCGGGACAGAACACCGGGGAGCTGTTTTTT
D gene: .; J gene: TRBJ2-2; clone size: .; V gene: TRBV4-3; CDR3 length: 15; CDR3 protein: CASSPHRGGTGELFF; CDR3 DNA: TGCGCCAGCAGCCCCCACAGGGGGGGGACCGGGGAGCTGTTTTTT
D gene: TRBD2; J gene: TRBJ2-5; clone size: .; V gene: TRBV9; CDR3 length: 16; CDR3 protein: CASSVGSRGGQETQYF; CDR3 DNA: TGTGCCAGCAGCGTAGGCTCGCGGGGGGGCCAAGAGACCCAGTACTTC
D gene: TRBD2; J gene: TRBJ2-3; clone size: .; V gene: TRBV6-2/TRBV6-3; CDR3 length: 17; CDR3 protein: CASSKTSGGAGTDTQYF; CDR3 DNA: TGTGCCAGCAGCAAGACTAGCGGGGGGGCGGGCACAGATACGCAGTATTTT
D gene: TRBD1; J gene: TRBJ2-7; clone size: once; V gene: TRBV2; CDR3 length: 15; CDR3 protein: CASSPRTGGNYEQYF; CDR3 DNA: TGTGCCAGCAGTCCACGGACAGGGGGGAACTACGAGCAGTACTTC
D gene: .; J gene: TRBJ1-1; clone size: .; V gene: TRBV19; CDR3 length: 15; CDR3 protein: CASSLMPGMNTEAFF; CDR3 DNA: TGTGCCAGTAGCCTGATGCCGGGGATGAACACTGAAGCTTTCTTT
D gene: TRBD1; J gene: TRBJ1-1; clone size: .; V gene: TRBV3-1/TRBV3-2; CDR3 length: 18; CDR3 protein: CASSPRTGLFIGNTEAFF; CDR3 DNA: TGTGCCAGCAGCCCCAGGACAGGGTTATTTATCGGGAACACTGAAGCTTTCTTT
D gene: TRBD1; J gene: TRBJ2-7; clone size: .; V gene: TRBV4-2; CDR3 length: 15; CDR3 protein: CASSQGSGGGYEQYF; CDR3 DNA: TGTGCCAGCAGCCAAGGCTCAGGGGGCGGCTACGAGCAGTACTTC
D gene: TRBD1; J gene: TRBJ1-2; clone size: .; V gene: TRBV6-2/TRBV6-3; CDR3 length: 15; CDR3 protein: CASSFERQGAYGYTF; CDR3 DNA: TGTGCCAGCAGTTTCGAGCGACAGGGAGCCTATGGCTACACCTTC
D gene: .; J gene: TRBJ1-2; clone size: .; V gene: TRBV2; CDR3 length: 12; CDR3 protein: CASSEGPGTGTF; CDR3 DNA: TGTGCCAGCAGTGAAGGCCCGGGCACGGGGACCTTC
D gene: .; J gene: TRBJ1-2; clone size: .; V gene: TRBV6-4; CDR3 length: 11; CDR3 protein: CASSDSIGYTF; CDR3 DNA: TGTGCCAGCAGTGACTCTATTGGCTACACCTTC
D gene: .; J gene: TRBJ1-3; clone size: .; V gene: TRBV15; CDR3 length: 17; CDR3 protein: CATSKRADYHSGNTIYF; CDR3 DNA: TGTGCCACCAGCAAGAGGGCGGACTACCACTCTGGAAACACCATATATTTT
D gene: .; J gene: TRBJ1-5; clone size: .; V gene: TRBV19; CDR3 length: 13; CDR3 protein: CASRGMGNQPQHF; CDR3 DNA: TGTGCCAGTCGGGGGATGGGCAATCAGCCCCAGCATTTT
D gene: .; J gene: TRBJ1-5; clone size: .; V gene: TRBV6-2/TRBV6-3; CDR3 length: 14; CDR3 protein: CASSPAQGNQPQHF; CDR3 DNA: TGTGCCAGCAGTCCAGCACAGGGAAATCAGCCCCAGCATTTT
D gene: TRBD1; J gene: TRBJ1-2; clone size: .; V gene: TRBV30; CDR3 length: 13; CDR3 protein: CAWSGGQIYGYTF; CDR3 DNA: TGTGCCTGGAGTGGGGGACAGATCTATGGCTACACCTTC
D gene: .; J gene: TRBJ2-7; clone size: .; V gene: TRBV9; CDR3 length: 15; CDR3 protein: CASSPMGGRGYEQYF; CDR3 DNA: TGTGCCAGCAGCCCCATGGGGGGAAGGGGATACGAGCAGTACTTC
D gene: TRBD2; J gene: TRBJ2-4; clone size: .; V gene: TRBV4-2; CDR3 length: 20; CDR3 protein: CASSSPNGTSPELAKNIQYF; CDR3 DNA: TGTGCCAGCAGCTCACCGAACGGGACTAGCCCGGAATTAGCCAAAAACATTCAGTACTTC